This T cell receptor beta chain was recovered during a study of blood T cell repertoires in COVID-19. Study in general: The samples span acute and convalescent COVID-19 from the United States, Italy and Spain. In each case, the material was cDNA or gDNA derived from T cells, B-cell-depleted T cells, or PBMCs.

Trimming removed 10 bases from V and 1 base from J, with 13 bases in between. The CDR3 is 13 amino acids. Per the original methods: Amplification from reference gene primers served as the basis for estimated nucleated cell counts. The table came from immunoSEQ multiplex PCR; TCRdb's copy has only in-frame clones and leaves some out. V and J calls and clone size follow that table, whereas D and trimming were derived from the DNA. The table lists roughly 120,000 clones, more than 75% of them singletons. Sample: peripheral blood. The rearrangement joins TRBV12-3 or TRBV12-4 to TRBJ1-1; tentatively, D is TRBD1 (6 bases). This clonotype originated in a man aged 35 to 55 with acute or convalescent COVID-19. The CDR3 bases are TGTGCCACCTTAGGACAGCAGAACACTGAAGCTTTCTTT. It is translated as CATLGQQNTEAFF.